These 10 T cell receptor beta chains share one sample of origin, sequenced in a study of shared clonotypes between healthy human individuals. Sequenced by immunoSEQ multiplex PCR; TCRdb stores in-frame clones only, minus some. This table has about 1,800,000 clones, about 95% appearing once. It was CD45RO-negative cells, positively selected for CCR7, that made up naive CD8 cells, with terminally differentiated effector memory CD45RA+ cells excluded. Specimen: naive CD8+ T cells sorted from blood. These receptors all come from a man younger than 35 in good health.

CDR3 coding DNA: TGCAGCGTTGAAGAGGGGGACAGGTTATTCGGGAACTATGGCTACACCTTC. Protein sequence: CSVEEGDRLFGNYGYTF. The V and J genes are TRBV29-1 and TRBJ1-2; 8 nucleotides align to TRBD1. Trimming at V came to 0 bases and at J to 2 bases, leaving 11 bases not matched to a gene. The CDR3 length is 17 residues. Germline V gene sequence: CDR1 SQVTM, CDR2 ANQGSEA.

This chain joins TRBV4-1 and TRBJ1-1; D gene unclear. V gave up 0 bases and J gave up 1 base, with 12 bases separating them. Germline lookup yields CDR1 MGHRA and CDR2 YSYEKL. The CDR3 is 16 residues long. CDR3 DNA sequence: TGCGCCAGCAGCCAAGATCCCGCAGGACGGAACACTGAAGCTTTCTTT. As protein: CASSQDPAGRNTEAFF.

This clone was picked up one time. This sequence joins TRBV5-1 and TRBJ2-2; a weak D match, TRBD2 (6 bases). CDR3 size: 17 residues. In germline, CDR1 is SGHRS, CDR2 YFSETQ. Trimming pared 0 bases from V and 3 bases from J, leaving 15 bases between. The CDR3 is CASSLGPGTLYTGELFF. CDR3 nucleotide sequence: TGCGCCAGCAGCTTGGGCCCCGGGACTCTCTACACCGGGGAGCTGTTTTTT. The full variable domain, with the rest looked up from reference TRBV5-1 and TRBJ2-2, is KAGVTQTPRYLIKTRGQQVTLSCSPISGHRSVSWYQQTPGQGLQFLFEYFSETQRNKGNFPGRFSGRQFSNSRSEMNVSTLELGDSALYLCASSLGPGTLYTGELFFGEGSRLTVL.

The table lists this clone with a few counts. The chain carries TRBV4-1 and TRBJ2-4; TRBD1 agrees at 10 bases. The CDR3 sequence is 17 residues long. CDR1 and CDR2 from the germline V gene are MGHRA and YSYEKL. V gave up 4 bases and J gave up 2 bases; unmatched junction bases: 8. The CDR3 sequence: CASSRLTGGDSKNIQYF. The CDR3 bases are TGCGCCAGCAGCCGCTTGACAGGGGGCGATTCCAAAAACATTCAGTACTTC.

This clone was observed a few times. The chain joins TRBV10-3 to TRBJ1-2; TRBD1 matches 7 bases. Germline lookup yields CDR1 ENHRY and CDR2 SYGVKD. The CDR3 sequence is 14 residues long. Germline trimming cut 3 bases from V and 3 bases from J; bases unmatched to any gene: 4. CDR3 coding DNA: TGTGCCATCAGTGACCCTGACAGGGACTATGGCTACACCTTC. Encoded protein: CAISDPDRDYGYTF.

Concerning this clone itself: At the DNA level, this CDR3 is encoded by other sequences in the same sample as well. Here the CDR3 DNA reads TGTGCCAGCAGCTTGGGGGCCAATGAGCAGTTCTTC. Translating gives CASSLGANEQFF. The chain carries TRBV7-9 and TRBJ2-1, with D possibly matching TRBD1 (6 bases). This CDR3 region has 12 residues. The V and J ends lost 3 bases and 6 bases respectively, with 6 bases between them. The V gene's germline CDR1 is SEHNR and CDR2 FQNEAQ (reference sequence).

The rearrangement uses TRBV5-4 and TRBJ2-7; D unresolved. This CDR3 is 12 amino acids long. Germline CDR1 and CDR2: SGHNT and YYREEE (reference sequence). The ends were cut back, 4 bases at V and 0 bases at J, with 5 bases in the middle. The CDR3 nucleotides read TGTGCCAGCAGCGTGAACTCCTACGAGCAGTACTTC. This encodes CASSVNSYEQYF. Drawing the rest from reference TRBV5-4 and TRBJ2-7, the complete variable domain is ETGVTQSPTHLIKTRGQQVTLRCSSQSGHNTVSWYQQALGQGPQFIFQYYREEENGRGNFPPRFSGLQFPNYSSELNVNALELDDSALYLCASSVNSYEQYFGPGTRLTVT.

This sequence joins TRBV10-1 and TRBJ2-1, with 7 bases identical to TRBD1. The CDR3 is 16 amino acids. Per germline, CDR1 WNHNN and CDR2 SYGVQD (reference sequence). Losses at the gene ends were 0 bases for V and 4 bases for J; bases not matched to a gene: 6. Here the CDR3 DNA reads TGCGCCAGCAGTGAGTCGGTAGGGGGCGCGTACAATGAGCAGTTCTTC. It translates to CASSESVGGAYNEQFF.

The CDR3 region has the DNA TGTGCCAGCAGCTTGGGGCCCGGGATTAGGGACACCGGGGAGCTGTTTTTT. Amino acids: CASSLGPGIRDTGELFF. V usage is TRBV13 and J usage is TRBJ2-2; D is perhaps TRBD1 or TRBD2 (5 bases each). V gave up 3 bases and J gave up 3 bases, with 17 bases separating them. The CDR3 spans 17 residues. In germline, CDR1 is PRHDT, CDR2 FYEKMQ (reference sequence).

The chain employs TRBV9 and TRBJ2-1, with 7 bases fitting TRBD2. This CDR3 has 14 residues. V lost 4 bases to trimming and J lost 6 bases; unmatched junction nucleotides: 7. Germline V gene data show CDR1 as SGDLS and CDR2 as YYNGEE. This CDR3 reads CASSPGGGSNEQFF. The CDR3 DNA follows: TGTGCCAGCAGCCCCGGCGGGGGTTCCAATGAGCAGTTCTTC.